This T cell receptor beta chain stems from a study of blood T cell repertoires in COVID-19. The overall study: COVID-19 samples collected from the United States, Italy and Spain covered acute and convalescent phases. From T cells, B-cell-depleted T cells, or PBMCs came the material, which was cDNA or gDNA.

Notes on this clone: This sample also contains other DNA sequences that code for the same CDR3.

Original data processing: Estimation of nucleated cell counts was performed using reference gene primer amplification. Produced via immunoSEQ multiplex PCR; TCRdb's table is partial and in-frame only. That table supplies the V and J calls and clone size; D and trimming were determined from the DNA. Of 200,000 to 300,000 clones listed, roughly 80% are singletons. The CDR3 sequence is 14 residues long. The V segment lost 4 bases and the J segment 0 bases; nucleotides outside the gene matches: 2. Germline V CDR1 and CDR2: MNHEY, SVGAGI. Sequences were obtained from peripheral blood. The V call is TRBV6-5, the J call TRBJ1-1, with 7 bases that match TRBD1. This TCR was sampled from a woman older than 75 with acute or convalescent COVID-19. CDR3 DNA sequence: TGTGCCAGCAGTTTAGACAGGGTGAACACTGAAGCTTTCTTT. Protein product: CASSLDRVNTEAFF.